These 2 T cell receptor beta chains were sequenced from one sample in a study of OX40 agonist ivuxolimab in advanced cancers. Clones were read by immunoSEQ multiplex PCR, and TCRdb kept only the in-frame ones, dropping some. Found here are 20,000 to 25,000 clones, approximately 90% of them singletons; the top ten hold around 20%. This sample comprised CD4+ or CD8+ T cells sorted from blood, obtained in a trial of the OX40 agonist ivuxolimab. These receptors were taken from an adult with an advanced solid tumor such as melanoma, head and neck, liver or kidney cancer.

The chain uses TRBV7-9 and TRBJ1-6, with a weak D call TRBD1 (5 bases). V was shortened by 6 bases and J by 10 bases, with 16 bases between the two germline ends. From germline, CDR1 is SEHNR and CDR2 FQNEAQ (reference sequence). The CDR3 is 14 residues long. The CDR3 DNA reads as TGTGCCAGCAGTCAGATAGGGGTAAGGTCACCCCTCCACTTT. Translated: CASSQIGVRSPLHF. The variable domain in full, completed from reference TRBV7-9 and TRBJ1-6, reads DTGVSQNPRHKITKRGQNVTFRCDPISEHNRLYWYRQTLGQGPEFLTYFQNEAQLEKSRLLSDRFSAERPKGSFSTLEIQRTEQGDSAMYLCASSQIGVRSPLHFGNGTRLTVT.

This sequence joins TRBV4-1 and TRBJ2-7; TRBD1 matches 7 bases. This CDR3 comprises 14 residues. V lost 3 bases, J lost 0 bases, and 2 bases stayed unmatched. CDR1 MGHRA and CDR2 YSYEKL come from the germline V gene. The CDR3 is CASSQTGISYEQYF. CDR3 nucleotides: TGCGCCAGCAGCCAGACAGGGATCTCCTACGAGCAGTACTTC.